This TCR beta chain was captured in a study of T cells after yellow fever vaccination (dated by TCRdb to the late 2010s). Notes on the research overall: The SMART-Seq v4 Ultra Low Input RNA kit was used to prepare libraries from fractions with low cell numbers. To follow T-cell clones before and after both primary and booster YFV17D yellow fever vaccination, bulk TCR alpha and beta repertoires underwent longitudinal sequencing. Two healthy male donors, one aged 18 to 30 and one aged 30 to 40 years, made up the cohort. Bulk PBMC replicates and cell subsets were isolated from blood drawn at multiple timepoints before and after both primary and secondary immunization.

The sample's treatment or condition label, decoded: live attenuated yellow fever vaccine strain. PBMCs were isolated from peripheral blood using a standard Ficoll-Paque protocol. Dynabeads CD4 and CD8 positive selection kits were used to isolate the CD4 and CD8 T-cell fractions. TriZol was used to extract RNA from bulk PBMCs, from CD4 and CD8 fractions, and from dextramer-positive and dextramer-negative fractions. Sequencing was carried out with an Illumina NovaSeq 6000. TCR cDNA was synthesized by 5'RACE template switching, through which a universal primer site and unique molecular identifiers were introduced. Priming for cDNA synthesis came from both the TCR alpha and TCR beta constant segments. Library amplification involved two PCR steps, and the second step added sample barcodes and sequencing adapters. Sequencing of the libraries was done on either Illumina HiSeq 2500 (2x100 bp) or NovaSeq (2x150 bp). As for the original processing: Demultiplexing of reads and collapsing into UMI consensus sequences were performed with MIGEC, and V(D)J alignment was carried out with MiXCR. Vaccine-responding clonotypes were defined with edgeR using replicate PBMC samples, requiring FDR below 0.01 and a log2 fold change above 5 up to day 15. Each bulk clonotype was labeled CD4 or CD8 based on which sequenced repertoire, CD4 or CD8, contained the clonotype at higher abundance. TCRdb redid the processing of the public reads, applying fastp at Q25 and MiXCR, and retained in-frame beta chains. Every CDR3 protein is listed once, alongside the most common genes and DNA of its rows. In this record, the V and J calls reflect TCRdb's handling and not the investigators' own analysis. The sample table records some 200,000 distinct CDR3 sequences; about 3% of these occur just once. The ten top clones hold less than 3.5% of the sample.

Broader findings and caveats from the paper: Computational filtering was required because FACS-sorted repertoires could contain abundant contaminating clonotypes from the bulk population. A small fraction of clonotypes appeared in both the CD4 and CD8 compartments, likely as a result of convergent recombination. Only a couple of donors were included in the study, so the extent to which the findings can be generalized is limited. After the booster, most of the clones that had expanded following primary vaccination were detected again (approximately 96% of CD4 and around 88% of CD8), which suggests that memory was broadly maintained. Compared with the primary T-cell response, the secondary T-cell response was weaker but faster, peaking on day 5 rather than day 15.

This clonotype was seen more than once but under ten times. Its antigen remains undetermined. Base qualities are not at hand, and no much larger clone is one base apart. The CDR3 contains 11 residues, cysteine and phenylalanine counted. Of the read, only the CDR3 DNA is kept; its 33 bases are in frame from base 1. CDR1 and CDR2, per the germline V gene, are SGHVS and FQNEAQ. V sheds 8 bases and J sheds 9 bases, leaving 11 bases between their ends. The chain is encoded by TRBV7-8 joined to TRBJ2-1, with no D gene named confidently. The source of this sequence is a young man who received the YFV17D yellow fever vaccine. The sequencing here drew on CD4+ T cells sorted from PBMCs, taken 10 days after the yellow fever booster vaccination. Here is the DNA: TGTGCCAGCGGGCAGAAAAGTGAGCAGTTCTTC. The encoded protein is CASGQKSEQFF.